The 9 T cell receptor beta chains listed next were all sequenced from one sample in a study of shared clonotypes between healthy human individuals. Naive CD8 cells were CD45RO-negative, positively selected for CCR7, excluding terminally differentiated effector memory CD45RA+ cells. TCRdb keeps only in-frame clones here, not all; method: immunoSEQ multiplex PCR. Of about 2.1 million clones listed, roughly 91% are singletons. The sequenced sample consisted of naive CD8+ T cells from PBMCs. The receptors stem from a man aged 18 to 35 in good health. Some clones in this sample may be carry-over from other donors' samples.

The chain uses TRBV5-1 and TRBJ2-3; D may be TRBD1 or TRBD2 (5 bases each). Looked up from germline, CDR1 is SGHRS and CDR2 is YFSETQ. The length of the CDR3 is 17 residues. V was clipped by 3 bases and J by 2 bases, with 19 bases between them. The CDR3 sequence is CASSWEGTIDSTDTQYF. The CDR3 coding sequence is TGCGCCAGCAGCTGGGAAGGGACCATTGATTCCACAGATACGCAGTATTTT. Full variable domain (outside the CDR3, taken from reference TRBV5-1 and TRBJ2-3): KAGVTQTPRYLIKTRGQQVTLSCSPISGHRSVSWYQQTPGQGLQFLFEYFSETQRNKGNFPGRFSGRQFSNSRSEMNVSTLELGDSALYLCASSWEGTIDSTDTQYFGPGTRLTVL.

The gene calls are TRBV28 and TRBJ2-7, with 10 bases fitting TRBD1. This CDR3 spans 15 amino acids. V was pared by 4 bases and J by 5 bases, with 8 bases of the junction left unmatched. Looked up from germline, CDR1 is MDHEN and CDR2 is SYDVKM. DNA of the CDR3: TGTGCCAGCAGTTACACGGGACAGGGGTTCGACGAGCAGTACTTC. Protein product: CASSYTGQGFDEQYF.

This chain connects TRBV28 to TRBJ1-1; the D gene is possibly TRBD1 (5 bases). There are 15 residues in the CDR3. Trimming took off 3 bases at V and 10 bases at J, with 21 bases between the two ends. CDR1 MDHEN and CDR2 SYDVKM come from the germline V gene. The CDR3 DNA sequence: TGTGCCAGCAGTTTCCTCCCCCAGGGCGGTATAGTAGCTTTCTTT. Protein sequence: CASSFLPQGGIVAFF.

Details on this clone: Different DNA sequences within this sample yield the same CDR3. This chain joins TRBV9 and TRBJ2-7, with a possible D match to TRBD2 (5 bases). The CDR3 spans 13 residues. V dropped 0 bases and J dropped 6 bases, with 10 bases sitting between them. Germline V gives CDR1 SGDLS, CDR2 YYNGEE. The CDR3 region is CASSVGGKGEQYF. DNA of the CDR3: TGTGCCAGCAGCGTAGGAGGGAAAGGCGAGCAGTACTTC.

The gene calls are TRBV11-2 and TRBJ2-5, with 9 nucleotides matching TRBD1. Germline V gives CDR1 SGHAT, CDR2 FQNNGV. This CDR3 has 16 residues. V lost 4 bases to trimming and J lost 3 bases; unmatched junction nucleotides: 9. CDR3 DNA: TGTGCCAGCAGCTCACGCCGGGGACAGGGAGAAGAGACCCAGTACTTC. Protein sequence: CASSSRRGQGEETQYF.

The gene calls are TRBV7-6 and TRBJ2-5; 10 bases align to TRBD2. CDR1 is SGHVS and CDR2 is FNYEAQ in the germline V gene. The CDR3 is 16 residues long. V gave up 5 bases and J gave up 5 bases; unmatched junction bases: 11. The CDR3 reads CASSPTVAGGGETQYF. In DNA, the CDR3 is TGTGCCAGCAGCCCTACTGTAGCGGGAGGAGGCGAGACCCAGTACTTC.

This clone was recorded once. This sequence joins TRBV5-1 and TRBJ1-2; D gene unclear. CDR1 and CDR2 from the germline V gene are SGHRS and YFSETQ. Trimming left V 0 bases short and J 8 bases short, with 11 bases between. The CDR3 is 13 amino acids. As DNA, the CDR3 is TGCGCCAGCAGCTTGGTTGGGGATCAGGGCTACACCTTC. Translated: CASSLVGDQGYTF. Full variable domain (remainder filled in from reference TRBV5-1 and TRBJ1-2): KAGVTQTPRYLIKTRGQQVTLSCSPISGHRSVSWYQQTPGQGLQFLFEYFSETQRNKGNFPGRFSGRQFSNSRSEMNVSTLELGDSALYLCASSLVGDQGYTFGSGTRLTVV.

Worth noting for this clone: Other DNA variants within this sample encode the same CDR3. CDR3 sequence: CASSLSGENTGELFF. CDR3 bases: TGTGCCAGCAGTTTATCGGGAGAGAACACCGGGGAGCTGTTTTTT. The chain carries TRBV27 and TRBJ2-2, with a possible D match to TRBD2 (5 bases). Germline V gives CDR1 MNHEY, CDR2 SMNVEV (reference sequence). V was clipped by 0 bases and J by 1 base, with 6 bases between them. The CDR3 length is 15 residues.

The chain carries TRBV6-5 and TRBJ2-2; the D is unclear. Germline V gene lookup returns CDR1 MNHEY and CDR2 SVGAGI. The CDR3 runs 15 residues. Trimming shortened V by 2 bases and J by 2 bases, and 9 bases separated the two germline ends. The CDR3 DNA follows: TGTGCCAGCAGTTACCTTCAGATTAACACCGGGGAGCTGTTTTTT. This codes for CASSYLQINTGELFF.